Each of the 5 T cell receptor beta chains below was sequenced from the same sample in a study of blood T cell repertoires in COVID-19. Sequenced by immunoSEQ multiplex PCR; TCRdb stores in-frame clones only, minus some. The sample has approximately 69,000 clones; about 80% are singletons. Sequencing was performed on peripheral blood. The receptor set was obtained from a woman aged 80 or over with acute or convalescent COVID-19.

The chain joins TRBV29-1 to TRBJ2-1; a weak D match, TRBD2 (6 bases). Looked up from germline, CDR1 is SQVTM and CDR2 is ANQGSEA. V was pared by 6 bases and J by 4 bases, with 13 bases between. This CDR3 is 13 amino acids long. CDR3 sequence reads: CSVDPGTYNEQFF. As DNA, the CDR3 is TGCAGCGTAGATCCCGGGACTTACAATGAGCAGTTCTTC.

CDR3 amino acids: CASSLAGGYNEQFF. Written as DNA, the CDR3 is TGTGCCAGTAGTTTAGCGGGAGGGTACAATGAGCAGTTCTTC. The chain links TRBV19 to TRBJ2-1, with 11 nucleotides matching TRBD2. Germline-derived CDR1 and CDR2 are LNHDA and SQIVND (reference sequence). This CDR3 is 14 amino acids long. Trimming took 5 bases from V and 4 from J; bases not matched to a gene: 1.

This clone turned up a few times. This chain joins TRBV28 and TRBJ2-7; 7 bases are a match to TRBD1. The ends lost 4 bases at V and 6 bases at J; junction bases unmatched: 18. Germline V CDR1 and CDR2: MDHEN, SYDVKM. This CDR3 spans 17 amino acids. CDR3 protein: CASSSLSKTGSLGEQYF. The DNA for the CDR3 is TGTGCCAGCAGTTCACTTTCGAAGACAGGGTCCTTGGGCGAGCAGTACTTC.

The table lists this clone with a count of one. This chain uses TRBV6-5 with TRBJ2-1; D call uncertain. The germline V and J ends were trimmed by 8 bases and 3 bases, with 14 bases remaining between them. Looked up from germline, CDR1 is MNHEY and CDR2 is SVGAGI. The CDR3 loop spans 14 amino acids. CDR3 residues: CASRFGQIYNEQFF. As DNA, the CDR3 is TGTGCCAGCCGATTTGGGCAGATCTACAATGAGCAGTTCTTC.

This chain links TRBV7-9 with TRBJ1-1; possible D gene TRBD1, 5 bases. CDR1 and CDR2 (germline): SEHNR, FQNEAQ (reference sequence). This CDR3 has 14 residues. V shed 8 bases and J shed 1 base, with 14 bases lying between them. The CDR3 DNA is TGTGCCAGCGGGGGGGAGGTATGGAACACTGAAGCTTTCTTT. Its translation is CASGGEVWNTEAFF.